This TCR beta chain appears in the sequencing data of a study of blood T cell repertoires in COVID-19. On the study more broadly: Acute and convalescent COVID-19 specimens originated in the United States, Italy and Spain.

Assay used: immunoSEQ multiplex PCR; TCRdb lists only in-frame clones, some missing. The profile shows roughly 130,000 clones, about four fifths of them singletons. The sample comprised peripheral blood. The source of this sequence is a woman aged 45-59 years with acute or convalescent COVID-19.

CDR3 DNA: TGTGCCAGTAGTATAATGACAGGGGGGGAGACCCAGTACTTC. Translation gives CASSIMTGGETQYF. The chain has TRBV19 and TRBJ2-5; 9 positions match TRBD1. CDR3 length: 14 amino acids. Trimming removed 2 bases from V and 5 bases from J; junction bases left unmatched: 3. Germline CDR1 is LNHDA and CDR2 is SQIVND (reference sequence).